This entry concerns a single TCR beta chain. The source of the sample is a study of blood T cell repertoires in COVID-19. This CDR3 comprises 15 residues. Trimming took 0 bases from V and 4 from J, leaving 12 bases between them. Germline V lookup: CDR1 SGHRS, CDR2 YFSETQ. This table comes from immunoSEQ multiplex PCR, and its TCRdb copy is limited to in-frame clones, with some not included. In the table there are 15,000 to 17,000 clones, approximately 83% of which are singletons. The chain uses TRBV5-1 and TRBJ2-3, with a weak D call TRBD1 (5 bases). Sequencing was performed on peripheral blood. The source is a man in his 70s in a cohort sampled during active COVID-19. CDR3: CASSLGEGAADTQYF. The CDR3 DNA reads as TGCGCCAGCAGCTTGGGGGAAGGGGCGGCAGATACGCAGTATTTT.